These T cell receptor beta chains were read from a single sample in a study of long-term antiretroviral therapy in people with HIV. Some clones are missing from TCRdb's copy, which holds only in-frame ones; the method was immunoSEQ multiplex PCR. The sample records tens of thousands of clones, 90% to 95% being singletons. This specimen consisted of unsorted PBMCs, obtained 3.7 years after starting antiretroviral therapy. These receptors were collected from a woman in her forties or fifties with HIV. The CDR3 runs from the conserved cysteine through the conserved F or W. D genes are given only for firm matches.

j_call v_call d_call cdr3_nt cdr3_aa
TRBJ1-3 TRBV7-8 NA TGTGCCAGCAGCCCCCGGGAGGCTGGAAACACCATATATTTT CASSPREAGNTIYF
TRBJ1-5 TRBV4-2 TRBD1 TGTGCCAGCAGCCATGAGGACAGGCGCTCGGGGCAGCCCCAGCATTTT CASSHEDRRSGQPQHF
TRBJ2-1 TRBV5-1 NA TGCGCCAGCAGCCCTGGTAGGAGCTCCTACAATGAGCAGTTCTTC CASSPGRSSYNEQFF
TRBJ1-1 TRBV27 TRBD1 TGTGCCAGCAGTCACGACAGGGTCAGCACTGAAGCTTTCTTT CASSHDRVSTEAFF
TRBJ2-1 TRBV2 TRBD2 TGTGCCAGCAAATTAACTAGCGGGGGGATAGATGAGCAGTTCTTC CASKLTSGGIDEQFF
TRBJ1-2 TRBV5-6 NA TGTGCCAGCAGCTCTTTTAACTATGGCTACACCTTC CASSSFNYGYTF
TRBJ2-7 TRBV7-2 TRBD1 TGTGCCAGCAGCTCGCTCCGGGACAGGGGGATTTTAACCTACGAGCAGTACTTC CASSSLRDRGILTYEQYF
TRBJ1-2 TRBV14 NA TGTGCCAGCAGCCAAGAATCGCCCTATAGCTACACCTTC CASSQESPYSYTF
TRBJ1-2 TRBV5-5 TRBD1 TGTGCCAGCAGCTCGACAGGGGACTATGGCTACACCTTC CASSSTGDYGYTF
TRBJ2-5 TRBV10-3 NA TGTGCCATCAGTGGAGAGGGGGGGGGCATTGAGACCCAGTACTTC CAISGEGGGIETQYF
TRBJ2-2 TRBV7-2 NA TGTGCCAGCAGCTTAGAAGGTTCAGGGTCCGAGCTGTTTTTT CASSLEGSGSELFF
TRBJ1-5 TRBV6-1 TRBD1 TGTGCCAGCAGTGGAAGACAGGGGGTTGGCAATCAGCCCCAGCATTTT CASSGRQGVGNQPQHF
TRBJ1-2 TRBV21-1 NA TGTGCCAGCAGCAGTGGACAGGGATTGAGCTATGGCTACACCTTC CASSSGQGLSYGYTF
TRBJ2-2 TRBV5-6 NA TGTGCCAGCAGCTTGCAGTTCACCGGGGAGCTGTTTTTT CASSLQFTGELFF
TRBJ2-3 TRBV5-1 NA TGCGCCAGCAGCTTAGGAAAATCCTGGGGCACAGATACGCAGTATTTT CASSLGKSWGTDTQYF